This T cell receptor beta chain came from a study of CD8 T cells in Susac syndrome. Study overall: Intravenous immunoglobulin alone or corticosteroids were being given to patients with Susac syndrome at blood draw, unless they were therapy-naive.

Trimming left V 1 base short and J 6 bases short, with 13 bases between. The germline CDR1 and CDR2 sequences are KGHSH and LQKENI. The CDR3 runs to 15 residues. TCR beta was sequenced from blood CD8+ and CD4+ T cells. The CD8+ and CD4+ T cells were isolated magnetically using a negative isolation approach, whereas the TEMRA cells were enriched by FACS. The authors reverse transcribed roughly 0.5 to 1 ug RNA with random hexamers. The method of amplification for TCR beta CDR3 was immunoSEQ multiplex PCR, covering 54 Vbeta and 13 Jbeta. TCRdb redid the calling of the immunoSEQ multiplex PCR reads with MiXCR, one entry per CDR3 protein. Among 77,000 or so distinct CDR3 sequences listed, 85% to 95% were seen once.

Source material: CD4+ T cells from PBMCs. The sequence derives from a human donor with Susac syndrome. The chain uses TRBV18 and TRBJ1-5; possible D gene TRBD1, 6 bases. The CDR3 sequence is CASSPRGGAGQPQHF. The DNA of the CDR3 is TGTGCCAGCTCACCACGAGGGGGGGCGGGTCAGCCCCAGCATTTT.